Below are 23 T cell receptor beta chains sequenced from a single sample in a study of blood T cell repertoires in COVID-19. Here immunoSEQ multiplex PCR was the method, and the copy in TCRdb shows in-frame clones only, minus some. The data contain some 80,000 clones, around 80% of them singletons. The source material was peripheral blood. Source of these receptors: a woman in her thirties or forties with active or convalescent COVID-19.

This clone was observed a handful of times. The CDR3 DNA reads TGTGCCAGCAGGCAGGGGGGCCTAAATGAGCAGTTCTTC. Its protein is CASRQGGLNEQFF. The chain joins TRBV28 to TRBJ2-1; tentative D call: TRBD1 (7 bases). Trimming removed 6 bases from V and 7 bases from J, with 13 bases in between. This CDR3 has 13 amino acids. CDR1 is MDHEN, CDR2 SYDVKM, per germline. The full variable domain, in which reference TRBV28 and TRBJ2-1 provide the parts outside the CDR3, is DVKVTQSSRYLVKRTGEKVFLECVQDMDHENMFWYRQDPGLGLRLIYFSYDVKMKEKGDIPEGYSVSREKKERFSLILESASTNQTSMYLCASRQGGLNEQFFGPGTRLTVL.

The V call is TRBV10-3, the J call TRBJ2-2; D gene ambiguous. Germline V gene lookup returns CDR1 ENHRY and CDR2 SYGVKD. The germline V and J ends were trimmed by 3 bases and 8 bases, with 10 bases remaining between them. The CDR3 has 13 residues. The CDR3 protein is CAISELPRGELFF. CDR3 nucleotide sequence: TGTGCCATCAGTGAACTACCCCGGGGGGAGCTGTTTTTT.

V is TRBV10-3 and J is TRBJ2-1; TRBD2 agrees at 8 bases. There are 15 residues in the CDR3. Germline V gene data show CDR1 as ENHRY and CDR2 as SYGVKD. V was pared by 2 bases and J by 7 bases, with 7 bases of the junction left unmatched. As DNA, the CDR3 is TGTGCCATCAGTGAGGACAGCGGGGGTATAAATGAGCAGTTCTTC. The encoded protein is CAISEDSGGINEQFF.

This chain joins TRBV11-2 and TRBJ2-3; 8 bases align to TRBD2. There are 17 residues in the CDR3. V was clipped by 1 base and J by 1 base; unmatched bases: 7. Germline CDR1 reads SGHAT; CDR2 reads FQNNGV. The CDR3 loop is CASSLGAGGHRTDTQYF. The CDR3 DNA is TGTGCCAGCAGCTTAGGGGCGGGGGGCCACCGCACAGATACGCAGTATTTT.

The J gene is TRBJ2-3, the V gene TRBV3-1 (or the pseudogene TRBV3-2), with D hard to call. The CDR3 spans 13 residues. Germline V gene lookup returns CDR1 LGHDT and CDR2 YNNKEL (reference sequence). With 4 bases removed from V and 9 bases from J, the gap between germline ends came to 14 bases. In DNA form, the CDR3 reads TGTGCCAGCAGCCTCCCAAGCAGGAAAACGCAGTATTTT. It translates to CASSLPSRKTQYF.

As concerns this clone: The likely explanation is a read error, given a far larger clone one base away. The chain combines TRBV2 with TRBJ1-5; 7 bases line up with TRBD1. V shed 5 bases, J shed 3 bases, and the junction held 4 bases outside the gene matches. Germline CDR1 SNHLY, CDR2 FYNNEI. The CDR3 sequence is 14 residues long. In nucleotides, the CDR3 is TGTGCCAGCAGTTCCGGGACAGTCAATCAGCCCCAGCATTTT. This gives the protein CASSSGTVNQPQHF. Drawing the rest from reference TRBV2 and TRBJ1-5, the complete variable domain is EPEVTQTPSHQVTQMGQEVILRCVPISNHLYFYWYRQILGQKVEFLVSFYNNEISEKSEIFDDQFSVERPDGSNFTLKIRSTKLEDSAMYFCASSSGTVNQPQHFGDGTRLSIL.

The rearrangement links TRBV7-3 to TRBJ2-5, with 9 positions matching TRBD1. The V and J ends lost 5 bases and 4 bases, in that order; junction bases with no gene match: 11. Germline values: CDR1 SGHTA, CDR2 FQGTGA. The CDR3 is 16 amino acids. The CDR3 region has the DNA TGTGCCAGCAGCCTGCACGGGACAGGGAATGGAGAGACCCAGTACTTC. It encodes CASSLHGTGNGETQYF.

This clone appeared a few times. This chain links TRBV2 with TRBJ2-7; D not resolved. Trimming cost V 8 bases and J 3 bases, with 11 bases left between them. This CDR3 is built from 12 residues. Germline V gene data show CDR1 as SNHLY and CDR2 as FYNNEI. CDR3 DNA sequence: TGTGCCAGCTTCTTTGCGGACTACGAGCAGTACTTC. This gives the protein CASFFADYEQYF.

The rearrangement uses TRBV7-9 and TRBJ1-3, with no clear D. Between the trimmed V and J ends, which lost 5 bases and 2 bases, there was a span of 13 bases. The V gene's germline CDR1 is SEHNR and CDR2 FQNEAQ (reference sequence). The CDR3 runs to 15 residues. The CDR3 loop reads CASSPSSGPGNTIYF. For the CDR3, the DNA is TGTGCCAGCAGCCCAAGTAGCGGACCTGGAAACACCATATATTTT.

V usage is TRBV7-3 and J usage is TRBJ2-2; 8 positions match TRBD1. The CDR3 loop spans 18 amino acids. Unmatched junction bases numbered 11, after V lost 2 bases and J lost 3 bases. From germline, CDR1 is SGHTA and CDR2 FQGTGA. CDR3 nucleotide sequence: TGTGCCAGCAGCTTACAGTGGCGACAGGGGCCGTACACCGGGGAGCTGTTTTTT. It yields the protein CASSLQWRQGPYTGELFF. Full variable domain (missing parts from reference TRBV7-3 and TRBJ2-2): GAGVSQTPSNKVTEKGKYVELRCDPISGHTALYWYRQSLGQGPEFLIYFQGTGAADDSGLPNDRFFAVRPEGSVSTLKIQRTERGDSAVYLCASSLQWRQGPYTGELFFGEGSRLTVL.

The chain uses TRBV5-8 and TRBJ1-5; 7 nucleotides line up with TRBD1. Germline CDR1 SGHTS, CDR2 YDEGEE. J was trimmed by 2 bases and V by 3 bases; bases with no gene match: 2. The CDR3 has 14 amino acids. CDR3 sequence reads: CASSSGQGNQPQHF. For the CDR3, the DNA is TGTGCCAGCAGCTCCGGACAGGGCAATCAGCCCCAGCATTTT. The variable domain in full, completed from reference TRBV5-8 and TRBJ1-5, reads EAGVTQSPTHLIKTRGQQATLRCSPISGHTSVYWYQQALGLGLQFLLWYDEGEERNRGNFPPRFSGRQFPNYSSELNVNALELEDSALYLCASSSGQGNQPQHFGDGTRLSIL.

The rearrangement links TRBV7-6 to TRBJ2-3, with TRBD2 matching 11 bases. The J segment lost 6 bases and the V segment lost 3 bases, leaving 5 bases of the junction unmatched. The CDR3 contains 15 residues. The germline CDR1 and CDR2 sequences are SGHVS and FNYEAQ. The CDR3 region has the DNA TGTGCCAGCAGCTTTAGCGGGGGGGCCAGCGATACGCAGTATTTT. Its translation is CASSFSGGASDTQYF.

V and J are TRBV10-2 and TRBJ2-2; tentatively, D is TRBD1 (6 bases). V gave up 7 bases and J gave up 5 bases, with 8 bases separating them. The CDR3 length is 12 residues. Germline CDR1 WSHSY, CDR2 SAAADI. CDR3 residues: CASKGVTGELFF. The CDR3 nucleotides are TGCGCCAGCAAGGGGGTGACCGGGGAGCTGTTTTTT.

For this clone: A read error may account for a junction end that differs from germline. V and J are TRBV2 and TRBJ1-5; 10 nucleotides match TRBD1. Germline V gene sequence: CDR1 SNHLY, CDR2 FYNNEI. The CDR3 extends over 15 amino acids. The CDR3 DNA reads TGTGCCAGCAGCGAAGAGACAGGGGGCGATCAGCCCCAGCATTTT. It encodes CASSEETGGDQPQHF. The whole variable domain, remainder taken from reference TRBV2 and TRBJ1-5, is EPEVTQTPSHQVTQMGQEVILRCVPISNHLYFYWYRQILGQKVEFLVSFYNNEISEKSEIFDDQFSVERPDGSNFTLKIRSTKLEDSAMYFCASSEETGGDQPQHFGDGTRLSIL.

The V and J genes are TRBV5-6 and TRBJ1-2; TRBD1 might be the D (6 bases). Per germline, CDR1 SGHDT and CDR2 YYEEEE. This CDR3 comprises 13 residues. Trimming removed 0 bases at V and 5 bases at J, with 8 bases between. CDR3 amino acids: CASSLGGGYGYTF. The DNA of the CDR3 is TGTGCCAGCAGCTTGGGAGGGGGATATGGCTACACCTTC.

The sample holds one count of this clone. The rearrangement joins TRBV28 to TRBJ2-3, with D possibly being TRBD2 (6 bases). V was trimmed by 5 bases and J by 10 bases, leaving 13 bases between them. Germline V lookup: CDR1 MDHEN, CDR2 SYDVKM. The CDR3 sequence is 12 residues long. CDR3 protein: CASSQTRGAQYF. In DNA, the CDR3 is TGTGCCAGCAGTCAAACGCGGGGAGCGCAGTATTTT.

This clone was found a few times. This chain links TRBV6-2 or TRBV6-3 with TRBJ2-7; no reliable D call. CDR3 size: 13 residues. Looked up from germline, CDR1 is MNHEY and CDR2 is SVGEGT. The V end lost 6 bases, the J end lost 5 bases, and 14 bases lay between the germline ends. The CDR3 bases are TGTGCCAGCAGCGATCCGGGTCGGGACGAGCAGTACTTC. Residues: CASSDPGRDEQYF.

The V and J genes are TRBV7-2 and TRBJ1-5; D is unresolved. V lost 7 bases and J 4 bases, leaving 11 bases between the germline ends. Germline lookup yields CDR1 SGHTA and CDR2 FQGNSA. CDR3 length equals 13 residues. DNA for the CDR3: TGTGCCAGCACCATAGGAGGGAATCAGCCCCAGCATTTT. This encodes CASTIGGNQPQHF. Using reference TRBV7-2 and TRBJ1-5 for the parts outside the CDR3, the full variable domain is GAGVSQSPSNKVTEKGKDVELRCDPISGHTALYWYRQSLGQGLEFLIYFQGNSAPDKSGLPSDRFSAERTGGSVSTLTIQRTQQEDSAVYLCASTIGGNQPQHFGDGTRLSIL.

V usage is TRBV4-3 and J usage is TRBJ2-3; D gene unclear. The ends were cut back, 1 base at V and 0 bases at J, with 8 bases in the middle. Germline CDR1 is LGHNA and CDR2 is YSLEER. The CDR3 loop spans 15 amino acids. CDR3 amino acids: CASSQGLSSTDTQYF. The CDR3 bases are TGCGCCAGCAGCCAAGGACTTTCTAGCACAGATACGCAGTATTTT.

The chain is built from TRBV7-9 and TRBJ1-2; D perhaps matches TRBD1 (5 bases). The ends were cut back, 7 bases at V and 5 bases at J, with 14 bases in the middle. The CDR3 loop spans 13 amino acids. Germline CDR1 is SEHNR and CDR2 is FQNEAQ (reference sequence). CDR3 sequence: CASIDDSSYGYTF. The CDR3 coding sequence is TGTGCCAGCATCGACGACAGCTCATATGGCTACACCTTC.

V is TRBV24-1 and J is TRBJ2-1, with 10 bases matching TRBD1. Germline CDR1 and CDR2: KGHDR and SFDVKD. The trim removed 5 bases at V and 2 bases at J, leaving 2 bases unmatched. The CDR3 contains 15 residues. The CDR3 spells CATSGGQGAYNEQFF. The DNA for the CDR3 is TGTGCCACCAGTGGAGGACAGGGGGCCTACAATGAGCAGTTCTTC.

The genes are TRBV4-1 and TRBJ1-5; the D gene is possibly TRBD1 (5 bases). V gave up 0 bases and J gave up 6 bases, with 12 bases separating them. CDR3 length: 15 amino acids. Germline V gene lookup returns CDR1 MGHRA and CDR2 YSYEKL. CDR3 coding DNA: TGCGCCAGCAGCCAAGAATTGGGGGGTACTCAGCCCCAGCATTTT. It yields the protein CASSQELGGTQPQHF.

The V gene is TRBV5-1, the J gene TRBJ1-1, with D tentatively TRBD1 (6 bases). Trimming cost V 1 base and J 4 bases, with 11 bases left between them. This CDR3 spans 14 amino acids. Germline V gene data show CDR1 as SGHRS and CDR2 as YFSETQ. CDR3 sequence (DNA): TGCGCCAGCAGCTTGACAGGGCAAGGCACTGAAGCTTTCTTT. Translation gives CASSLTGQGTEAFF.